This T cell receptor (beta chain) was identified during a study of cytomegalovirus exposure and HLA in healthy donors. Study-wide points: In a later analysis, DRB1 alleles had the most associated TCRs; HLA-C alleles the fewest. What was likely a sequencing artifact was a cluster of highly shared sequence variants. TCR beta V- and J-gene trimming, according to a later analysis, was linked to a missense DCLRE1C variant. Donors were assumed by presence/absence analyses to have roughly uniform sequencing depth.

Primers included in the PCR were 60 Vbeta and 13 Jbeta primers. Assay: immunoSEQ multiplex PCR; the TCRdb copy retains only in-frame clones and omits some. The table includes 200,000 to 250,000 clones, 78% detected once. Per germline, CDR1 SNHLY and CDR2 FYNNEI. V lost 2 bases and J lost 1, with 18 bases in between. CDR3 length equals 17 residues. As regards this clone: What it binds is not known.

The chain uses TRBV2 and TRBJ2-7; D might be TRBD2 (6 bases). The sequenced material came from PBMCs. The TCR sequence derives from a boy aged 5 to 17 in good health and CMV-seronegative. In DNA form, the CDR3 reads TGTGCCAGCAGTGAATTAATCACCGCGGGGTTTTCCTACGAGCAGTACTTC. This gives the protein CASSELITAGFSYEQYF.